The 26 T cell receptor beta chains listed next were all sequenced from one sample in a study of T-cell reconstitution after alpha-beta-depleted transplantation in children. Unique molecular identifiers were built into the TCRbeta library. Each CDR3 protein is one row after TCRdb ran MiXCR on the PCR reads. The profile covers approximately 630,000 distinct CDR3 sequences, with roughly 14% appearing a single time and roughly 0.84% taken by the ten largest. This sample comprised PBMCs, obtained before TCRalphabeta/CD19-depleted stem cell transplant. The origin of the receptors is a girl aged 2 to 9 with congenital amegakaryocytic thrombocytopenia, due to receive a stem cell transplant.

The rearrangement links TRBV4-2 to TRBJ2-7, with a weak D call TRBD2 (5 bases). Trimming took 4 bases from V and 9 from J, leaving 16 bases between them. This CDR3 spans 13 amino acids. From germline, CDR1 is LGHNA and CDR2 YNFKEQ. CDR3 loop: CASSPGIPGVQYF. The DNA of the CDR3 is TGTGCCAGCAGCCCCGGGATCCCCGGTGTGCAGTACTTC.

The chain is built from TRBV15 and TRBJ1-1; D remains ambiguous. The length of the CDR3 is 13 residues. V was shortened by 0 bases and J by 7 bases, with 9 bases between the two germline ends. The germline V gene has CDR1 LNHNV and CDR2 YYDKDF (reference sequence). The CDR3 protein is CATSRDVEGEAFF. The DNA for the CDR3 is TGTGCCACCAGCAGAGATGTGGAGGGTGAAGCTTTCTTT.

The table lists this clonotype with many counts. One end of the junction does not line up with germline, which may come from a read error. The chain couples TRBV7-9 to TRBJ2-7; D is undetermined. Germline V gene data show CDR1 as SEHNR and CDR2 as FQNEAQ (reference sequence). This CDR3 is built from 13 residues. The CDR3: CASSLIVSDEQYF. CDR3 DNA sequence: TGTGCCAGCAGCTTAATTGTCTCCGACGAGCAGTACTTC.

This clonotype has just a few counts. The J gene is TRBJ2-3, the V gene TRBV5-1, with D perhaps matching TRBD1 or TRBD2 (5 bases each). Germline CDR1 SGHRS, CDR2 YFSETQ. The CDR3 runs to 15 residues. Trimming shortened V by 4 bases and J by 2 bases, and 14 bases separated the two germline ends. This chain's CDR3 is CASSLGPYFTDTQYF. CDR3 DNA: TGCGCCAGCAGCCTGGGACCTTACTTCACAGATACGCAGTATTTT.

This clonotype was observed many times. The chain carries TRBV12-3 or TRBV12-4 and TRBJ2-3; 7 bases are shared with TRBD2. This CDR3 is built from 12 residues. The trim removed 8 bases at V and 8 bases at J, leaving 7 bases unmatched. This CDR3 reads CASLWWGGTQYF. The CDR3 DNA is TGTGCCAGCCTCTGGTGGGGGGGTACGCAGTATTTT.

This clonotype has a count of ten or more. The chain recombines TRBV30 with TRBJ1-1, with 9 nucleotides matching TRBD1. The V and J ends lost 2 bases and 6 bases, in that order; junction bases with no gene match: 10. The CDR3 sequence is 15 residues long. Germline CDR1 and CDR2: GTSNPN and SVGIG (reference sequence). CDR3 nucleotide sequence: TGTGCCTGGAGTAGGGGACAGGGCCTTGGAGCTGAAGCTTTCTTT. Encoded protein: CAWSRGQGLGAEAFF.

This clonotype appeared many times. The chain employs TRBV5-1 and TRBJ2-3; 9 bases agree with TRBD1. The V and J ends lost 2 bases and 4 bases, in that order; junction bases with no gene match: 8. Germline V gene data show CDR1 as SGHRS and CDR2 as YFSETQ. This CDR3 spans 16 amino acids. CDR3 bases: TGCGCCAGCAGCTTCGGGACAGGGAGGATGGCAGATACGCAGTATTTT. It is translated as CASSFGTGRMADTQYF.

CDR3 bases: TGTGCCAGCAGTGCCGGGACAGCTGATACGCAGTATTTT. It specifies CASSAGTADTQYF. The chain uses TRBV25-1 and TRBJ2-3; 7 positions match TRBD1. From germline, CDR1 is MGHDK and CDR2 SYGVNS. V lost 4 bases and J lost 6; bases outside the gene matches: 4. The CDR3 sequence is 13 residues long.

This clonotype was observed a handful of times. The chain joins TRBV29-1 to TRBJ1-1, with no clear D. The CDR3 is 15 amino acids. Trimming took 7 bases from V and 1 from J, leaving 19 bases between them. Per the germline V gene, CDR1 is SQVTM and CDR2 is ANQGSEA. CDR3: CSASPTAPANTEAFF. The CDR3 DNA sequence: TGCAGCGCCAGCCCCACAGCACCAGCGAACACTGAAGCTTTCTTT.

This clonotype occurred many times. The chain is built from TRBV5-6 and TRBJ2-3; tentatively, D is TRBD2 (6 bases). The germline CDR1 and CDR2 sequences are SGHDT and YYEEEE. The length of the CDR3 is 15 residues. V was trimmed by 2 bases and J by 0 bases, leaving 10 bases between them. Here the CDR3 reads CASSLAGSSTDTQYF. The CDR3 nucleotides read TGTGCCAGCAGCTTAGCGGGCTCTAGCACAGATACGCAGTATTTT. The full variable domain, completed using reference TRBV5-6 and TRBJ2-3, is DAGVTQSPTHLIKTRGQQVTLRCSPKSGHDTVSWYQQALGQGPQFIFQYYEEEERQRGNFPDRFSGHQFPNYSSELNVNALLLGDSALYLCASSLAGSSTDTQYFGPGTRLTVL.

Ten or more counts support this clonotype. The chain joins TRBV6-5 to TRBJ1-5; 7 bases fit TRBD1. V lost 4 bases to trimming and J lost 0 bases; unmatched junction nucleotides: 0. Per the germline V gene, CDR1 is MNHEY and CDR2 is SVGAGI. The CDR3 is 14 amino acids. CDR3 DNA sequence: TGTGCCAGCAGTTGGGACAGTAGCAATCAGCCCCAGCATTTT. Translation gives CASSWDSSNQPQHF.

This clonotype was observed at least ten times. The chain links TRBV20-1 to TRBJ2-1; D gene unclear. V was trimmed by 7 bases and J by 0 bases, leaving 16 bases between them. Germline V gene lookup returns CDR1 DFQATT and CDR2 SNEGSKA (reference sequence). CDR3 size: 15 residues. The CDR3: CSVNPGWNSYNEQFF. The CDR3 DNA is TGCAGTGTTAACCCCGGGTGGAACTCCTACAATGAGCAGTTCTTC.

The CDR3, as DNA: TGCAGTGCTAGGGGCCAGACTAGCGGGGTTACACAAGAGACCCAGTACTTC. Its protein product is CSARGQTSGVTQETQYF. The chain employs TRBV20-1 and TRBJ2-5; 11 bases line up with TRBD2. V lost 3 bases, J lost 2 bases, and 11 bases stayed unmatched. The germline V gene encodes CDR1 DFQATT and CDR2 SNEGSKA (reference sequence). This CDR3 is 17 amino acids long.

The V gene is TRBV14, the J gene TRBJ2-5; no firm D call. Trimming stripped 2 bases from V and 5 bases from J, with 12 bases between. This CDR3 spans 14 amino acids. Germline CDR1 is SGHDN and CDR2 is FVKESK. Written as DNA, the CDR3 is TGTGCCAGCAGCCAACGAAGTCTACGGGAGACCCAGTACTTC. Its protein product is CASSQRSLRETQYF.

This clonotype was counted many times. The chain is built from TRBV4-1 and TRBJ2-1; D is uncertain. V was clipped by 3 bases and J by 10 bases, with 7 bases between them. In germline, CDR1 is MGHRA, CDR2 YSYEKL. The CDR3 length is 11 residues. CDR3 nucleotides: TGCGCCAGCAGCCAGGCTAAGGAGCAGTTCTTC. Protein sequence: CASSQAKEQFF.

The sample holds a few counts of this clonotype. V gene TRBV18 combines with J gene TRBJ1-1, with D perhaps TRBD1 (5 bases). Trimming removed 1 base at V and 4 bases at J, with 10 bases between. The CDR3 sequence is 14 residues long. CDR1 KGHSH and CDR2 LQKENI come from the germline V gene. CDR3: CASSPRLGGTEAFF. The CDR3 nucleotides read TGTGCCAGCTCACCACGTCTCGGGGGCACTGAAGCTTTCTTT.

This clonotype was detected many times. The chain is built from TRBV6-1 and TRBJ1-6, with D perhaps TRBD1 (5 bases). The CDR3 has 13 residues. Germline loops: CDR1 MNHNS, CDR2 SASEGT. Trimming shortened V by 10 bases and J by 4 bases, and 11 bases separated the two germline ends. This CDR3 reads CATGGVYNSPLHF. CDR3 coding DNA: TGTGCCACCGGGGGGGTTTATAATTCACCCCTCCACTTT.

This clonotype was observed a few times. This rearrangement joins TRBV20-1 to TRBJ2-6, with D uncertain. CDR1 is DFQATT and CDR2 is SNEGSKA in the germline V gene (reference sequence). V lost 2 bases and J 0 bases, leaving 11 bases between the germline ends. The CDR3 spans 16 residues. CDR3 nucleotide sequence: TGCAGTGCTAGAAAGGATACGACCTCTGGGGCCAACGTCCTGACTTTC. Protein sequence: CSARKDTTSGANVLTF.

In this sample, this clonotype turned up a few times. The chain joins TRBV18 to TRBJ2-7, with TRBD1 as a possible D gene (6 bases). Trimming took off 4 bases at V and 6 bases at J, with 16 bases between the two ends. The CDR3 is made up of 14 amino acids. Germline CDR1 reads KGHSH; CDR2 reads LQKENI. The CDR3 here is CASSQSGTSSEQYF. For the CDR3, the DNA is TGTGCCAGCTCACAGTCCGGGACATCATCCGAGCAGTACTTC.

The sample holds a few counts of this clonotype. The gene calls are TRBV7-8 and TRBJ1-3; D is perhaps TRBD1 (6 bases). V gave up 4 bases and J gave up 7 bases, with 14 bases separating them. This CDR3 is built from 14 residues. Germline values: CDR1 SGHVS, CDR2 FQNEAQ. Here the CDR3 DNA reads TGTGCCAGCAGCTCCGACAGGTTTCCGAACACCATATATTTT. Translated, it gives CASSSDRFPNTIYF. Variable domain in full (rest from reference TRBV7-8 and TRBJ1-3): GAGVSQSPRYKVAKRGQDVALRCDPISGHVSLFWYQQALGQGPEFLTYFQNEAQLDKSGLPSDRFFAERPEGSVSTLKIQRTQQEDSAVYLCASSSDRFPNTIYFGEGSWLTVV.

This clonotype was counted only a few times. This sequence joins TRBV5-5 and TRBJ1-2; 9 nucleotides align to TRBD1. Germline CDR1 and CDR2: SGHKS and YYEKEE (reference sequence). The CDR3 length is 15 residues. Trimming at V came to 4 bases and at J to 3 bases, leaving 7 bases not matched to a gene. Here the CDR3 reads CASSPVGQGDYGYTF. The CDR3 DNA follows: TGTGCCAGCAGCCCCGTGGGACAGGGAGACTATGGCTACACCTTC. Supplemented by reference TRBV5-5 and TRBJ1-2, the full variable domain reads DAGVTQSPTHLIKTRGQQVTLRCSPISGHKSVSWYQQVLGQGPQFIFQYYEKEERGRGNFPDRFSARQFPNYSSELNVNALLLGDSALYLCASSPVGQGDYGYTFGSGTRLTVV.

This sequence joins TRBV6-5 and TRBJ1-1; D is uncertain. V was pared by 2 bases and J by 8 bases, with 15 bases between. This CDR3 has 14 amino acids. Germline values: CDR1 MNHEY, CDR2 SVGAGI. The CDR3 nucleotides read TGTGCCAGCAGTTACATGGCGGTAATGGCGGAAGCTTTCTTT. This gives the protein CASSYMAVMAEAFF.

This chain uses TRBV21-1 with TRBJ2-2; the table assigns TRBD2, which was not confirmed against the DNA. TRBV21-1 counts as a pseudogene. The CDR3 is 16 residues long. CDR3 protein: CASRKPDYMSIGELFF. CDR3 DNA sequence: TGTGCCAGCAGAAAACCCGACTATATGTCCATCGGGGAGCTGTTTTTT.

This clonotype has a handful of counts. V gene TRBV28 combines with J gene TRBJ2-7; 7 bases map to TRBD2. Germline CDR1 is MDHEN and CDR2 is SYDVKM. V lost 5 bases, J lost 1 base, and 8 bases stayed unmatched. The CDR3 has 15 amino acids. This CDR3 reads CASSAGTIFSYEQYF. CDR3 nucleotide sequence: TGTGCCAGCAGTGCCGGGACTATCTTTTCCTACGAGCAGTACTTC.

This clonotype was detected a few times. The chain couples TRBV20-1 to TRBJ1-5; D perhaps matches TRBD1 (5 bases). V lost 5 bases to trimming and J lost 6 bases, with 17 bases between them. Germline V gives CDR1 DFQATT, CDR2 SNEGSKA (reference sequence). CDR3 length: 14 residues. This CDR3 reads CSASAGDGSQPQHF. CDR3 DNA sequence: TGCAGTGCTTCAGCGGGGGACGGTAGTCAGCCCCAGCATTTT.

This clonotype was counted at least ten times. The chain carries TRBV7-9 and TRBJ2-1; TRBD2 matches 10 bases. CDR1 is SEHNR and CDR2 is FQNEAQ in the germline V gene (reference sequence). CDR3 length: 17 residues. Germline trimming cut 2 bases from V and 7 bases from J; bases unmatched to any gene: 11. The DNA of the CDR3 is TGTGCCAGCAGCTTACCCGGACTAGCGGACCCCCGGAATGAGCAGTTCTTC. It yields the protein CASSLPGLADPRNEQFF.